This TCR beta chain was documented in a study of cytomegalovirus exposure and HLA in healthy donors. Study findings and constraints: Among TCR beta chains, those listed as cytomegalovirus-associated numbered around 160.

The PCR was carried out with 60 Vbeta primers and 13 Jbeta primers. Profiling relied on immunoSEQ multiplex PCR, and the TCRdb table lists in-frame clones only, not all of them. The sample has tens of thousands of clones; just under 80% are singletons. Comment on this clone: What it binds is not known.

This receptor was obtained from a woman aged 40 to 50 in good health and CMV-seropositive. Sample: PBMCs.

CDR3 coding DNA: TGCGCCAGCAGCCAAGATGGACAATCTATCCCTGAAGCTTTCTTT. Its protein product is CASSQDGQSIPEAFF. The chain links TRBV4-1 to TRBJ1-1; D may be TRBD1 (5 bases). CDR1 is MGHRA and CDR2 is YSYEKL in the germline V gene. This CDR3 is built from 15 residues. V shed 0 bases and J shed 6 bases, with 14 bases lying between them.